The clone carrying this T cell receptor (beta chain) was counted only a few times. The data originate from a study of human T cells and chemical hapten exposure. Study details: Patients had diphenylcyclopropenone applied to the scalp weekly throughout the approximately 25-week study. Patch tests containing 0.01% DPC, applied to the upper back, were read at 6 days.

V dropped 5 bases and J dropped 6 bases, with 14 bases sitting between them. The germline gives CDR1 DFQATT, CDR2 SNEGSKA (reference sequence). CDR3 length: 13 residues. TCRdb ran MiXCR on the RACE reads and lists one entry per CDR3 protein. The sample holds about 190,000 distinct CDR3 sequences, around 23% seen once. Time point described: patch test 3, about 24 weeks after DPC sensitization. Regarding treatment: therapeutic diphenylcyclopropenone sensitization with weekly scalp DPC. This sequence originates from a woman between 35 and 50 years old with alopecia areata. Some clones in this sample may be carry-over from other donors' samples. The chain links TRBV20-1 to TRBJ2-1; D is possibly TRBD1 or TRBD2 (6 bases each). Material: whole blood, obtained in connection with sensitization to the hapten diphenylcyclopropenone (DPC). The CDR3 DNA is TGCAGTGCTCCGGGGGCGAGAGGCAATGAGCAGTTCTTC. Amino acids: CSAPGARGNEQFF.